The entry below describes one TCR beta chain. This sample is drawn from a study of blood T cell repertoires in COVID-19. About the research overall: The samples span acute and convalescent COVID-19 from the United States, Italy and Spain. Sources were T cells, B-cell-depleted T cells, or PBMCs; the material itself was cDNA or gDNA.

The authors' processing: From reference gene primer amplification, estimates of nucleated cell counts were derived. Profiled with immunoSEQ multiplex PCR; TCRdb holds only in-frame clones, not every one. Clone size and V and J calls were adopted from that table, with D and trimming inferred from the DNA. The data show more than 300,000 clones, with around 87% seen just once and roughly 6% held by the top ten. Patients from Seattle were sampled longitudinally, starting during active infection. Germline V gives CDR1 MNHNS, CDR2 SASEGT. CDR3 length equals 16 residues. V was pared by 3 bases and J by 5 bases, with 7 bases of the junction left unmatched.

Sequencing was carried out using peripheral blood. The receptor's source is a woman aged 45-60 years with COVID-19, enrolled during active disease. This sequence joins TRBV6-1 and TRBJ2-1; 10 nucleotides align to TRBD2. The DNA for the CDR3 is TGTGCCAGCAGTGACAGAGGACTAGCGGAGCACAATGAGCAGTTCTTC. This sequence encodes CASSDRGLAEHNEQFF.